Listed below are T cell receptor beta chains from one sample, sequenced in a study of T cell repertoires in cytomegalovirus infection. MiXCR was run by TCRdb on the reads, yielding one entry per CDR3 protein. The table includes about 450,000 distinct CDR3 sequences, 25% to 40% detected once. Material: PBMCs. The receptors shown here come from a human donor in good health (CMV status not recorded). Some clones in this sample may be carry-over from other donors' samples. CDR3s include the opening cysteine and the closing phenylalanine or tryptophan. D genes are given only for firm matches. The size field is filled for only some rows; it gives once, few, many or a size class.

14	few	-	TRBV6-2/TRBV6-3	TRBJ2-5	CASSYMPGQETQYF	TGTGCCAGCAGTTACATGCCAGGACAGGAGACCCAGTACTTC
17	-	TRBD1	TRBV15	TRBJ2-7	CATSRDRSRGQSYEQYF	TGTGCCACCAGCAGAGATCGGAGCAGGGGGCAGTCCTACGAGCAGTACTTC
15	many	-	TRBV7-2	TRBJ2-3	CASSFSIGGGATQYF	TGTGCCAGCAGCTTTAGTATAGGGGGGGGAGCTACGCAGTATTTT
14	few	-	TRBV6-5	TRBJ2-3	CASRLTASTDTQYF	TGTGCCAGCAGGCTTACAGCTAGCACAGATACGCAGTATTTT
13	many	-	TRBV7-2	TRBJ1-2	CASSLPATYGYTF	TGTGCCAGCAGCTTGCCAGCTACCTATGGCTACACCTTC
13	-	-	TRBV28	TRBJ1-5	CALSVGVTQPQHF	TGTGCCCTATCCGTAGGGGTAACTCAGCCCCAGCATTTT
19	few	TRBD1	TRBV7-9	TRBJ2-5	CASRPRPSLGQGAPETQYF	TGTGCCAGCAGGCCTCGCCCCTCACTAGGACAGGGGGCGCCTGAGACCCAGTACTTC
15	many	-	TRBV12-3/TRBV12-4	TRBJ1-3	CASSLGAGARNTIYF	TGTGCCAGCAGTTTAGGGGCAGGAGCCCGAAACACCATATATTTT
16	few	TRBD1	TRBV12-3/TRBV12-4	TRBJ2-3	CASSFWDSAPTDTQYF	TGTGCCAGCAGTTTTTGGGACAGCGCACCCACAGATACGCAGTATTTT
16	-	-	TRBV4-1	TRBJ2-3	CASSQEAGGGTDTQYF	TGCGCCAGCAGCCAAGAAGCGGGCGGGGGCACAGATACGCAGTATTTT
18	-	-	TRBV5-6	TRBJ1-6	CASSPKPPVPGRNSPLHF	TGTGCCAGCAGCCCAAAACCACCCGTCCCGGGACGTAATTCACCCCTCCACTTT
11	-	-	TRBV29-1	TRBJ1-2	CSVESAGGYTF	TGCAGCGTTGAGTCGGCGGGGGGCTACACCTTC
14	-	-	TRBV6-2/TRBV6-3	TRBJ2-3	CASRTNRVPDTQYF	TGTGCCAGCAGGACCAACAGGGTCCCAGATACGCAGTATTTT
13	once	TRBD1	TRBV7-2	TRBJ1-5	CASSPTGTQPQHF	TGTGCCAGCAGCCCGACAGGGACTCAGCCCCAGCATTTT
15	-	-	TRBV23-1	TRBJ2-5	CASSQSGRCQETQYF	TGCGCCAGCAGTCAATCCGGGAGATGCCAAGAGACCCAGTACTTC
12	-	-	TRBV6-2/TRBV6-3	TRBJ1-2	CASSYSNYGYTF	TGTGCCAGCAGTTACAGTAACTATGGCTACACCTTC
12	few	-	TRBV6-6	TRBJ2-7	CASSPAGNEQYF	TGTGCCAGCAGTCCAGCAGGGAACGAGCAGTACTTC
17	few	TRBD1	TRBV4-3	TRBJ1-4	CASSQDTGTGSNEKLFF	TGCGCCAGCAGCCAAGACACTGGGACAGGTTCTAATGAAAAACTGTTTTTT
16	-	-	TRBV6-2/TRBV6-3	TRBJ2-3	CASSYGFLAKTDTQYF	TGTGCCAGCAGTTACGGGTTCCTAGCGAAGACAGATACGCAGTATTTT
14	-	-	TRBV19	TRBJ1-6	CASTPGQRDSPLHF	TGTGCCAGTACCCCCGGACAAAGGGATTCACCCCTCCACTTT
14	-	TRBD1	TRBV5-4	TRBJ2-2	CASSLTGETGELFF	TGTGCCAGCAGCTTGACAGGGGAAACCGGGGAGCTGTTTTTT
15	-	-	TRBV5-6	TRBJ2-7	CASSPGTLAAYEQYF	TGTGCCAGCAGCCCCGGGACATTAGCGGCCTACGAGCAGTACTTC
15	few	-	TRBV2	TRBJ2-1	CASSGGTLSYNEQFF	TGTGCCAGCAGTGGTGGGACTCTCTCCTACAATGAGCAGTTCTTC
13	few	-	TRBV12-3/TRBV12-4	TRBJ1-1	CASSLVTRTEAFF	TGTGCCAGCAGTTTAGTTACCCGGACTGAAGCTTTCTTT
12	-	-	TRBV27	TRBJ1-2	CASSPSGDGYTF	TGTGCCAGCAGTCCATCCGGGGATGGCTACACCTTC
14	-	-	TRBV7-8	TRBJ2-7	CASTPIWASGEQYF	TGTGCCAGCACCCCAATATGGGCCTCGGGCGAGCAGTACTTC
14	many	-	TRBV7-6	TRBJ1-2	CASSFGQGDNGYTF	TGTGCCAGCAGCTTCGGGCAGGGTGATAATGGCTACACCTTC
15	few	-	TRBV2	TRBJ2-1	CASSPAGTVPNEQFF	TGTGCCAGCAGTCCGGCCGGGACCGTACCCAATGAGCAGTTCTTC
14	-	TRBD1	TRBV20-1	TRBJ2-7	CSASSGDSSYEQYF	TGCAGTGCTAGTTCCGGGGACAGCTCCTACGAGCAGTACTTC
15	-	-	TRBV10-3	TRBJ2-7	CAISEKQGKGHEQYF	TGTGCCATCAGTGAAAAGCAGGGAAAGGGGCACGAGCAGTACTTC
17	-	TRBD1	TRBV7-8	TRBJ2-1	CASSPNWDRGLYNETFF	TGTGCCAGCAGCCCAAACTGGGACAGAGGCTTGTACAATGAGACGTTCTTC
16	-	-	TRBV7-8	TRBJ1-5	CASSPLGPASNQPQHF	TGTGCCAGCAGCCCCCTGGGCCCGGCTAGCAATCAGCCCCAGCATTTT
16	-	TRBD2	TRBV3-1	TRBJ2-5	CASRLAGVFHGETQYF	TGTGCCAGCAGGCTAGCGGGGGTATTCCACGGAGAGACCCAGTACTTC